Shown below are 26 T cell receptor beta chains from a single sample sequenced in a study of blood T cell repertoires in COVID-19. Repertoires were generated with immunoSEQ multiplex PCR, while TCRdb's copy carries only in-frame clones and drops some. Among around 250,000 clones listed, around 83% were seen once. Sample: peripheral blood. The receptors stem from a man aged 80 or over with acute or convalescent COVID-19.

This sequence joins TRBV27 and TRBJ2-1; 8 bases are a match to TRBD1. Germline assignment: CDR1 MNHEY and CDR2 SMNVEV (reference sequence). V dropped 5 bases and J dropped 9; count of bases not matched to a gene: 3. The CDR3 totals 12 residues. The CDR3 sequence is CASSQGAGEQFF. The CDR3 DNA sequence: TGTGCCAGCAGTCAGGGGGCGGGTGAGCAGTTCTTC.

The chain combines TRBV19 with TRBJ2-7; 14 nucleotides agree with TRBD2. J lost 5 bases, V lost 4 bases, and 4 bases had no gene match. Germline V lookup: CDR1 LNHDA, CDR2 SQIVND (reference sequence). CDR3 length: 15 residues. CDR3 residues: CASSTGLAGVNEQYF. Here the CDR3 DNA reads TGTGCCAGTAGTACGGGACTAGCGGGAGTAAACGAGCAGTACTTC.

The CDR3 DNA is TGTGCCAGCCGTTCAGGGGGCGAGCCCCAGCATTTT. Residues: CASRSGGEPQHF. The V and J genes are TRBV27 and TRBJ1-5, with TRBD1 matching 8 bases. The CDR3 sequence is 12 residues long. CDR1 and CDR2 from the germline V gene are MNHEY and SMNVEV (reference sequence). V lost 8 bases to trimming and J lost 8 bases; unmatched junction nucleotides: 5.

V usage is TRBV7-9 and J usage is TRBJ2-7; D remains unclear. The CDR3 has 14 residues. Germline loops: CDR1 SEHNR, CDR2 FQNEAQ (reference sequence). Deletions cut 1 base from V and 3 bases from J, with 10 bases between. The CDR3 loop is CASSLGGARYEQYF. CDR3 bases: TGTGCCAGCAGCTTAGGCGGAGCTCGCTACGAGCAGTACTTC.

The chain has TRBV5-3 and TRBJ2-5; TRBD1 is a possible D gene (5 bases). TRBV5-3 is an ORF for which the function is uncertain. CDR3 length equals 16 residues. V lost 0 bases and J 3 bases, leaving 15 bases between the germline ends. CDR3 nucleotide sequence: TGTGCCAGAAGCTTGGCGTTAGGGGATAGGGAAGAGACCCAGTACTTC. Its protein is CARSLALGDREETQYF.

V and J are TRBV11-2 and TRBJ2-7, with TRBD2 identical over 9 bases. J was trimmed by 7 bases and V by 1 base; bases with no gene match: 8. The CDR3 loop spans 15 amino acids. Germline V lookup: CDR1 SGHAT, CDR2 FQNNGV. The CDR3 DNA reads as TGTGCCAGCAGCTTAGTTGCGGGGGGGCCAAGAGAGCAGTACTTC. Encoded protein: CASSLVAGGPREQYF.

The rearrangement links TRBV2 to TRBJ2-3; D perhaps matches TRBD2 (5 bases). The CDR3 runs to 12 residues. The germline V gene encodes CDR1 SNHLY and CDR2 FYNNEI. Trimming took 7 bases from V and 6 from J, leaving 11 bases between them. For the CDR3, the DNA is TGTGCCAGCAACTCAGCGGTGGATACGCAGTATTTT. As protein: CASNSAVDTQYF.

The chain joins TRBV4-2 to TRBJ1-4, with D possibly matching TRBD1 (5 bases). Trimming stripped 8 bases from V and 5 bases from J, with 18 bases between. Germline V gene lookup returns CDR1 LGHNA and CDR2 YNFKEQ. CDR3 length: 15 amino acids. The CDR3 nucleotides read TGTGCCAGCGCGCAAGAACAGGTGATAAATGAAAAACTGTTTTTT. Translation: CASAQEQVINEKLFF.

The V gene is TRBV5-4, the J gene TRBJ2-7; no clear D gene. The length of the CDR3 is 13 residues. Trimming shortened V by 2 bases and J by 3 bases, and 9 bases separated the two germline ends. Germline loops: CDR1 SGHNT, CDR2 YYREEE (reference sequence). The CDR3 nucleotides are TGTGCCAGCAGCTTCCCGGGTAACTACGAGCAGTACTTC. It encodes CASSFPGNYEQYF.

This rearrangement joins TRBV6-5 to TRBJ2-7, with a weak D call TRBD1 (5 bases). The germline V and J ends were trimmed by 5 bases and 2 bases, with 13 bases remaining between them. Germline assignment: CDR1 MNHEY and CDR2 SVGAGI. This CDR3 contains 14 residues. In DNA, the CDR3 is TGTGCCAGCAGTCAGACAGAAAAAGCCTACGAGCAGTACTTC. This sequence encodes CASSQTEKAYEQYF.

The chain links TRBV3-1 (or the pseudogene TRBV3-2) to TRBJ2-7; D may be TRBD2 (6 bases). The germline V gene has CDR1 LGHDT and CDR2 YNNKEL (reference sequence). The CDR3 has 14 amino acids. V was cut by 0 bases and J by 5 bases, with 11 bases left in between. The CDR3 DNA sequence: TGTGCCAGCAGCCAAGATTTACTAGCCGACGAGCAGTACTTC. Translation gives CASSQDLLADEQYF.

This clone was observed a single time. The J gene is TRBJ1-2, the V gene TRBV2; 12 nucleotides align to TRBD1. The CDR3 is 17 amino acids. V lost 5 bases and J lost 4; bases outside the gene matches: 11. CDR1 is SNHLY, CDR2 FYNNEI, per germline. The CDR3 sequence: CASSSGTGGREGYGYTF. CDR3 DNA sequence: TGTGCCAGCAGTTCCGGGACAGGGGGCCGGGAGGGCTATGGCTACACCTTC.

This chain uses TRBV6-5 with TRBJ2-5; 7 nucleotides match TRBD1. The CDR3 covers 15 residues. The germline V gene encodes CDR1 MNHEY and CDR2 SVGAGI. V trimming: 0 bases; J trimming: 4 bases; junction bases outside the gene matches: 5. In nucleotides, the CDR3 is TGTGCCAGCAGTTACTCTCCGGGACAGCGAGAGACCCAGTACTTC. Translating it yields CASSYSPGQRETQYF.

V and J are TRBV5-3 and TRBJ2-5, with 9 bases aligning to TRBD1. TRBV5-3 is marked as an open reading frame, function uncertain. The CDR3 has 14 residues. The J segment lost 1 base and the V segment lost 4 bases, leaving 2 bases of the junction unmatched. Written as DNA, the CDR3 is TGTGCCAGAAGCCAGGACAGGGGCCAAGAGACCCAGTACTTC. Its translation: CARSQDRGQETQYF.

J is TRBJ2-3 and V is TRBV18; D is possibly TRBD2 (5 bases). Trimming stripped 3 bases from V and 6 bases from J, with 10 bases between. Germline V gene sequence: CDR1 KGHSH, CDR2 LQKENI. The CDR3 is 13 residues long. The DNA of the CDR3 is TGTGCCAGCTCACCCGGAGGCCCGGATACGCAGTATTTT. Translating gives CASSPGGPDTQYF. Full variable domain (remainder filled in from reference TRBV18 and TRBJ2-3): NAGVMQNPRHLVRRRGQEARLRCSPMKGHSHVYWYRQLPEEGLKFMVYLQKENIIDESGMPKERFSAEFPKEGPSILRIQQVVRGDSAAYFCASSPGGPDTQYFGPGTRLTVL.

This clone appeared a few times. The chain couples TRBV5-1 to TRBJ2-1, with 11 bases identical to TRBD1. Germline V gene lookup returns CDR1 SGHRS and CDR2 YFSETQ. This CDR3 region has 14 residues. The V and J ends lost 4 bases and 8 bases, in that order; junction bases with no gene match: 5. CDR3 nucleotide sequence: TGCGCCAGCAGCCCCGGACAGGGGGCCGATGAGCAGTTCTTC. Translation gives CASSPGQGADEQFF.

This clone was seen just once. The rearrangement joins TRBV5-1 to TRBJ2-7; perhaps TRBD1 as D (6 bases). The V gene lost 5 bases and the J gene lost 5 bases, with 11 bases spanning the gap. In germline, CDR1 is SGHRS, CDR2 YFSETQ. The CDR3 has 12 amino acids. In nucleotides, the CDR3 is TGCGCCAGCAGAAGGGGGTTAGACGAGCAGTACTTC. It codes for CASRRGLDEQYF.

J is TRBJ2-1 and V is TRBV5-1, with 13 nucleotides matching TRBD2. This CDR3 is built from 16 residues. The junction had 7 bases not matched to a gene; V was cut back by 6 bases and J by 4 bases. CDR1 SGHRS and CDR2 YFSETQ come from the germline V gene. The CDR3 region is CASTPGLAGQYNEQFF. The CDR3 DNA reads TGCGCCAGCACTCCGGGACTAGCGGGACAATACAATGAGCAGTTCTTC. Together with reference TRBV5-1 and TRBJ2-1, the CDR3 gives the full variable domain: KAGVTQTPRYLIKTRGQQVTLSCSPISGHRSVSWYQQTPGQGLQFLFEYFSETQRNKGNFPGRFSGRQFSNSRSEMNVSTLELGDSALYLCASTPGLAGQYNEQFFGPGTRLTVL.

The V and J genes are TRBV29-1 and TRBJ1-1, with 7 bases that match TRBD1. CDR1 and CDR2 from the germline V gene are SQVTM and ANQGSEA. The J segment lost 0 bases and the V segment lost 6 bases, leaving 4 bases of the junction unmatched. CDR3 length: 13 amino acids. DNA of the CDR3: TGCAGCGTCGGACAGGTCATGAACACTGAAGCTTTCTTT. It specifies CSVGQVMNTEAFF.

The CDR3 nucleotides read TGTGCCAGCAGGACAGGGACCCTCAGGTTGGCTGAAGCTTTCTTT. As protein: CASRTGTLRLAEAFF. The rearrangement links TRBV28 to TRBJ1-1, with TRBD1 matching 7 bases. Trimming at V came to 6 bases and at J to 6 bases, leaving 13 bases not matched to a gene. CDR3 length equals 15 residues. CDR1 MDHEN and CDR2 SYDVKM come from the germline V gene.

CDR3 sequence: CASSLAGQLNIQYF. CDR3 sequence (DNA): TGTGCCAGCAGCTTAGCGGGACAGTTAAACATTCAGTACTTC. The chain links TRBV7-2 to TRBJ2-4; 7 nucleotides align to TRBD1. Germline CDR1 SGHTA, CDR2 FQGNSA. Losses at the gene ends were 0 bases for V and 6 bases for J; bases not matched to a gene: 2. The CDR3 totals 14 residues.

The chain has TRBV5-1 and TRBJ2-1, with D tentatively TRBD1 (6 bases). V was cut by 0 bases and J by 1 base, with 14 bases left in between. Germline loops: CDR1 SGHRS, CDR2 YFSETQ. The CDR3 length is 17 residues. CDR3 nucleotide sequence: TGCGCCAGCAGCTTGGAACTTGGGCAGGGGTCCTACAATGAGCAGTTCTTC. It specifies CASSLELGQGSYNEQFF.

The genes are TRBV11-1 and TRBJ1-1; D is possibly TRBD1 (5 bases). The CDR3 runs to 16 residues. Germline V gives CDR1 SGHAT, CDR2 FQDESV (reference sequence). Trimming stripped 0 bases from V and 1 base from J, with 12 bases between. The CDR3 is CASSLARGSRNTEAFF. The CDR3 DNA reads as TGTGCCAGCAGCTTAGCTAGGGGATCGAGGAACACTGAAGCTTTCTTT.

This clone has a single count. The chain couples TRBV18 to TRBJ2-6, with D unclear. The germline V gene encodes CDR1 KGHSH and CDR2 LQKENI. Deletions cut 3 bases from V and 1 base from J, with 16 bases between. CDR3 length: 18 amino acids. CDR3 DNA sequence: TGTGCCAGCTCACCGCCGGGTGCCCAAATATCTGGGGCCAACGTCCTGACTTTC. Translated: CASSPPGAQISGANVLTF.

Note on this clone: In the same sample, other DNA sequences code for this CDR3. The rearrangement links TRBV5-1 to TRBJ1-5; maybe TRBD1 (6 bases). Germline CDR1 is SGHRS and CDR2 is YFSETQ. Trimming shortened V by 3 bases and J by 4 bases, and 11 bases separated the two germline ends. The CDR3 runs to 14 residues. As DNA, the CDR3 is TGCGCCAGCAGCTCAGGACAGCCTAATCAGCCCCAGCATTTT. It yields the protein CASSSGQPNQPQHF.

This clone showed up just a few times. The rearrangement uses TRBV7-2 and TRBJ2-1, with D possibly being TRBD2 (5 bases). V was cut by 2 bases and J by 4 bases, with 15 bases left in between. This CDR3 is built from 16 residues. CDR1 and CDR2 from the germline V gene are SGHTA and FQGNSA. Written as DNA, the CDR3 is TGTGCCAGCAGCTTAACGATTACGGGATGGTACAATGAGCAGTTCTTC. It codes for CASSLTITGWYNEQFF. Using reference TRBV7-2 and TRBJ2-1 for the parts outside the CDR3, the full variable domain is GAGVSQSPSNKVTEKGKDVELRCDPISGHTALYWYRQSLGQGLEFLIYFQGNSAPDKSGLPSDRFSAERTGGSVSTLTIQRTQQEDSAVYLCASSLTITGWYNEQFFGPGTRLTVL.